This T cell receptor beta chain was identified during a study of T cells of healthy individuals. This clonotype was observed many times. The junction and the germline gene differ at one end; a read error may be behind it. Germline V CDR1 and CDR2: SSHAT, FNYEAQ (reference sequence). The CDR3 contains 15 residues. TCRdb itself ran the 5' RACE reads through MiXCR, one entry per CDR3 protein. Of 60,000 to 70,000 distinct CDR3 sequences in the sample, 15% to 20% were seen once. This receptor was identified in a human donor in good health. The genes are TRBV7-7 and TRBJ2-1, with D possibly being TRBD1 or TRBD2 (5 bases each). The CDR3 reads CASSSGTTPYNEQFF. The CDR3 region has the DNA TGTGCTAGCAGCTCCGGGACGACCCCCTACAATGAGCAGTTCTTC.